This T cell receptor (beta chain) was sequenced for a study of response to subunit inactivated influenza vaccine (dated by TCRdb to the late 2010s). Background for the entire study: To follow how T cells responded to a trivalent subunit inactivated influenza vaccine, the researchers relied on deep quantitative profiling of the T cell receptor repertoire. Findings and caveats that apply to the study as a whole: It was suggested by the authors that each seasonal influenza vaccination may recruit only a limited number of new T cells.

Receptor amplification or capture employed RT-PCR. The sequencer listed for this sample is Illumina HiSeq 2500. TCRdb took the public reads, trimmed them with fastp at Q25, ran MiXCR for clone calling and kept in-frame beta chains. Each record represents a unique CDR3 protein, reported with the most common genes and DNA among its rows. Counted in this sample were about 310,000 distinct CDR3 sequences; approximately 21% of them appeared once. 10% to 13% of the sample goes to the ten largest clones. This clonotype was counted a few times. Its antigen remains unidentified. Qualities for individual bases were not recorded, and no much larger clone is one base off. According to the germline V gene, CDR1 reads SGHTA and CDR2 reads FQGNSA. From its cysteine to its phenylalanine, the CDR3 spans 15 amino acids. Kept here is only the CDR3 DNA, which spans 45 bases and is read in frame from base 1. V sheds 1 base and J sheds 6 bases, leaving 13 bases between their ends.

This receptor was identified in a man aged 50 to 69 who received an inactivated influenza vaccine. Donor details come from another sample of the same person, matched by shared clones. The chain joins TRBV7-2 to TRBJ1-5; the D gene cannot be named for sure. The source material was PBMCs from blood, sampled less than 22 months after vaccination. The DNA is TGTGCCAGCAGCTTAGTGCATATAGGAAGTCAGCCCCAGCATTTT. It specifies CASSLVHIGSQPQHF.